The entry below describes one T cell receptor (beta chain). Its target is not known. The data are from a study of CD4+ T cells in melanoma. The CDR3 totals 11 residues. Trimming took 5 bases from V and 8 from J, leaving 7 bases between them. Per the germline V gene, CDR1 is MGHRA and CDR2 is YSYEKL. Profiled with immunoSEQ multiplex PCR; TCRdb holds only in-frame clones, not every one. The sample has around 7,000 clones, roughly two thirds seen once; the top ten hold about 32%. Study-level results: A reported correlation linked neoantigen-specific CD4+ T cells to CD8+, macrophage and B cell function. In melanoma, neoantigen-specific CD4+ T cells reportedly differed in differentiation state.

This rearrangement joins TRBV4-1 to TRBJ2-1; the D is unclear. The source material was cells from a culture (not recorded whether cultured in vitro). The TCR sequence derives from a human donor with melanoma. CDR3 protein: CASSDGDEQFF. The CDR3 nucleotides read TGCGCCAGCAGCGACGGAGATGAGCAGTTCTTC.